This T cell receptor beta chain originates from a study of beta chain features in type 1 diabetes. On the study more broadly: On cell yields, gender and age, patients and healthy donors were similar.

Overall study results and limits: Type 1 diabetes patients showed a moderate but significant shortening of TCRB CDR3s in all four CD4+ subsets. Sequencing the cDNA could make cells with high TCR expression show up more than they should. PCR might pick shorter templates more often, in the same way for patients and controls.

This clone was counted many times. Its antigen is not identified. Central memory, naive, regulatory and stem cell-like memory CD4+ cells were sorted by CD45RO/CCR7/CD25/CD127/CD95/CD27. Sequencing targeted expressed TCRB transcripts, as all isolated RNA had been reverse transcribed. Only in-frame clones appear in the TCRdb table, and some are missing; sequencing was by immunoSEQ multiplex PCR. This table holds about 120,000 clones, roughly 17% found once. CDR1 and CDR2 (germline): MDHEN, SYDVKM. The CDR3 sequence is 14 residues long. V was clipped by 3 bases and J by 5 bases, with 13 bases between them.

The gene calls are TRBV28 and TRBJ1-1; D ambiguous. The clonotype originates from a man between 18 and 35 years old with type 1 diabetes. Sequenced input: central memory CD4+ T cells from blood. This chain's CDR3 is CASSLMADETEAFF. The CDR3 DNA is TGTGCCAGCAGTTTGATGGCTGACGAGACTGAAGCTTTCTTT.